These T cell receptor beta chains were read from a single sample in a study of cytomegalovirus exposure and HLA in healthy donors. Clones were sequenced by immunoSEQ multiplex PCR, and TCRdb holds only the in-frame ones, with some missing. The sample includes over 150,000 clones, 75% to 85% seen only once; the top ten take over 10%. Sequencing was done on a sample of PBMCs. These receptors were taken from a woman aged 50 to 60 in good health and CMV-seropositive. Each CDR3 is given with its conserved first and last residue.

>TRBJ1-2|TRBV19
CASSNRDTTGYTF
>TRBJ2-7|TRBV30
CAWRGGGAYEQYF
>TRBJ1-1|TRBV6-5
CASRETRWTEAFF
>TRBJ2-1|TRBV28
CASSLLASDEQFF
>TRBJ2-3|TRBV7-6
CASSSTLAGRTDTQYF
>TRBJ2-7|TRBV4-1
CASSQAIVGSYEQYF
>TRBJ1-4|TRBV6-6
CASTPYRANEKLFF
>TRBJ2-3|TRBV6-1
CASSPRLATDTQYF
>TRBJ2-1|TRBV9
CASSVGGRGGPNEQFF
>TRBJ1-1|TRBV11-1
CASSLATGTIGLNTEAFF
>TRBJ1-6|TRBV7-9
CASSQAGLSPLHF
>TRBJ2-1|TRBV9
CASSVDRDEQFF
>TRBJ2-5|TRBV6-6
CASIEDRGIKETQYF
>TRBJ1-3|TRBV2
CASSGSVTIYF
>TRBJ1-6|TRBV2
CASGLGVQGLWSPLHF
>TRBJ2-7|TRBV6-6
CASRPTSGSSYEQYF
>TRBJ2-1|TRBV6-5
CASSHYREPYNEQFF
>TRBJ1-2|TRBV16
CASSQSKGANGYTF
>TRBJ1-5|TRBV6-1
CASSGGQGLNQPQHF
>TRBJ2-1|TRBV4-1
CASSQPSSGVYNEQFF
>TRBJ1-1|TRBV5-5
CASSWGQGQNTEAFF
>TRBJ1-1|TRBV15
CATSRGWDSEAFF
>TRBJ2-7|TRBV7-6
CASSLLGGGPGGTEQYF
>TRBJ2-7|TRBV11-2
CASTGVVEQYF
>TRBJ2-1|TRBV15
CATTGTSGLSSYNEQFF